This TCR beta chain was recovered during a study of PD-L1 blockade in urothelial cancer. About the research overall: In about 2014, patients got going on atezolizumab, taking 1,200 mg intravenously every 3 weeks. T cell content in blood samples showed a median of approximately 140,000.

Generated by immunoSEQ multiplex PCR, the TCRdb table keeps only in-frame clones and is missing some. The table has approximately 47,000 clones, approximately 78% seen once. The time point is: pretreatment peripheral blood. All patients handed over anywhere from 1 to 8 samples, pretreatment and on-treatment. This sequence was found in a man in his fifties or sixties with urothelial cancer. The sequencing here drew on PBMCs, taken around atezolizumab (anti-PD-L1) treatment.

Written as DNA, the CDR3 is TGTGCCAGCACCGGCGGGGGCAGGGGTGGTGAAAAACTGTTTTTT. The encoded protein is CASTGGGRGGEKLFF. V gene TRBV2 combines with J gene TRBJ1-4; D possibly corresponds to TRBD1 (6 bases). Germline V lookup: CDR1 SNHLY, CDR2 FYNNEI. V shed 7 bases and J shed 7 bases, with 19 bases lying between them. The CDR3 totals 15 residues.